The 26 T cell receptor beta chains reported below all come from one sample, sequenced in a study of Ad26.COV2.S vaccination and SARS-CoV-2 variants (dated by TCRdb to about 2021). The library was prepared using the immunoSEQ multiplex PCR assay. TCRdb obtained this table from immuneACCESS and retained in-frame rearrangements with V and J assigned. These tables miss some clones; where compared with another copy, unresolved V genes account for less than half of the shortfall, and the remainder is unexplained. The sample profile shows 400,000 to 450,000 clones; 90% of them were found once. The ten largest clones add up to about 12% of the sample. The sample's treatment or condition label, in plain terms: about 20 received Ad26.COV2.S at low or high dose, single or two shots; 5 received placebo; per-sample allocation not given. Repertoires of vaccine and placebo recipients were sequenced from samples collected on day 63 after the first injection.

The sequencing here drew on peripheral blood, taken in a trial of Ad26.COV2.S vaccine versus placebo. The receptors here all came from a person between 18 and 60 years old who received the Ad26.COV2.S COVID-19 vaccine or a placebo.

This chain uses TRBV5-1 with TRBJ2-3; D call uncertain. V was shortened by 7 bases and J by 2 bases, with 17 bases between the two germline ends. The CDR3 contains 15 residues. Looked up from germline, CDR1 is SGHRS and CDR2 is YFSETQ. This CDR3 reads CASGPQPVITDTQYF. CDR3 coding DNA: TGCGCCAGCGGCCCCCAGCCCGTGATCACAGATACGCAGTATTTT.

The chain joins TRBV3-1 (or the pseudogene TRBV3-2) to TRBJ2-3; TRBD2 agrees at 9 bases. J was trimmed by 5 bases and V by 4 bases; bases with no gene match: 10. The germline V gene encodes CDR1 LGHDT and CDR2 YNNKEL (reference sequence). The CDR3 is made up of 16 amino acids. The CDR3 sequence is CASSPTAGGPGDTQYF. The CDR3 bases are TGTGCCAGCAGCCCCACGGCGGGAGGGCCCGGAGATACGCAGTATTTT.

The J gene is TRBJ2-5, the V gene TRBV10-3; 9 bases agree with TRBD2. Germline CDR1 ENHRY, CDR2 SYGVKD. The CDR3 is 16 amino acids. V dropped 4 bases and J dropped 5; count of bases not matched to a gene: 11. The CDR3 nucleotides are TGTGCCATCAGTGGGGTAGCGGGAGAAGCCAAGGAGACCCAGTACTTC. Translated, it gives CAISGVAGEAKETQYF.

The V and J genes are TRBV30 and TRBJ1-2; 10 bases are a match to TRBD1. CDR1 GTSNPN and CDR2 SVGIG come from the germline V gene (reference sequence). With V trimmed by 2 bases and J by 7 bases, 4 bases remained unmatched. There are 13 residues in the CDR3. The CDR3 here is CAWSLTGGSGYTF. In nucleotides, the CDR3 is TGTGCCTGGAGTTTGACAGGGGGCTCTGGCTACACCTTC.

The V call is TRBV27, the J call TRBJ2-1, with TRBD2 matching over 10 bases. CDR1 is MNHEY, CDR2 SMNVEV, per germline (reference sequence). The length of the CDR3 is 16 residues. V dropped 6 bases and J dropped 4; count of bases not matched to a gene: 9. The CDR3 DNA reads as TGTGCCAGCAGGAATTTAGCGGGAGGCTATTACAATGAGCAGTTCTTC. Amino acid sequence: CASRNLAGGYYNEQFF.

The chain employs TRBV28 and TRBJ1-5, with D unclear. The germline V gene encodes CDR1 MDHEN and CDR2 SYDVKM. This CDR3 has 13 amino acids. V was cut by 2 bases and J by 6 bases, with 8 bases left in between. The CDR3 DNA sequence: TGTGCCAGCAGTTTAACCCAGGTTCAGCCCCAGCATTTT. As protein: CASSLTQVQPQHF.

The CDR3 loop is CAASVPATKNIQYF. For the CDR3, the DNA is TGTGCCGCGTCCGTTCCGGCTACCAAAAACATTCAGTACTTC. The chain employs TRBV24-1 and TRBJ2-4; D is undetermined. V dropped 12 bases and J dropped 2 bases, with 16 bases sitting between them. This CDR3 spans 14 amino acids. CDR1 is KGHDR and CDR2 is SFDVKD in the germline V gene.

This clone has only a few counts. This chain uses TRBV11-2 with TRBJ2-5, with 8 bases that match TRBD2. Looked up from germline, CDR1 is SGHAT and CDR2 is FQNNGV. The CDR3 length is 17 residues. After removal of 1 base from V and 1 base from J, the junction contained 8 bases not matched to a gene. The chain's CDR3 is CASSLGGLAGLQETQYF. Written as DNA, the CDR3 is TGTGCCAGCAGCTTAGGGGGGCTAGCGGGCCTCCAAGAGACCCAGTACTTC.

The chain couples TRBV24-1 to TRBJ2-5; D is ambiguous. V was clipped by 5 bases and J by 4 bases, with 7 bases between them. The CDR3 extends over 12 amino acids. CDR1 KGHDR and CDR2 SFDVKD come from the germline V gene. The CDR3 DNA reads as TGTGCCACCAGTGCTGGCAGAGAGACCCAGTACTTC. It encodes CATSAGRETQYF.

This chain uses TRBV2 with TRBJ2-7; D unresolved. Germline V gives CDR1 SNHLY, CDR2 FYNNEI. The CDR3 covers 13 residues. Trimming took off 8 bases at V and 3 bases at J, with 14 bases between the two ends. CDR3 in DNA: TGTGCCAGCCGTGCCGACTTGGACTACGAGCAGTACTTC. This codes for CASRADLDYEQYF.

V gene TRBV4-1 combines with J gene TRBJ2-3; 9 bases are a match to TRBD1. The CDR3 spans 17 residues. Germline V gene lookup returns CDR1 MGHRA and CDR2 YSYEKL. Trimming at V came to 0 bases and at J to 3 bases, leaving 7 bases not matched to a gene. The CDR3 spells CASSQDPTGGSTDTQYF. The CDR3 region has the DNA TGCGCCAGCAGCCAAGATCCGACAGGGGGGTCGACAGATACGCAGTATTTT.

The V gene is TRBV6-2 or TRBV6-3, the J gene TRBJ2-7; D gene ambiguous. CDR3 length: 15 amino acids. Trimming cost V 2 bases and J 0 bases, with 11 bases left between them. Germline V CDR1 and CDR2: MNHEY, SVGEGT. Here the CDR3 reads CASSYPRQPSYEQYF. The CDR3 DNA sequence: TGTGCCAGCAGTTACCCGAGACAACCCTCCTACGAGCAGTACTTC.

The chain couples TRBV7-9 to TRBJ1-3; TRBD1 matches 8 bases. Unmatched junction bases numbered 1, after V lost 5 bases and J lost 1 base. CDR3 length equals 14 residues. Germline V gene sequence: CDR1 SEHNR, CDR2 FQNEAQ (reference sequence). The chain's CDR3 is CASSRTGSGNTIYF. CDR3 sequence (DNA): TGTGCCAGCAGCCGGACAGGGTCTGGAAACACCATATATTTT. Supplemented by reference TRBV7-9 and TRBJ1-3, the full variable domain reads DTGVSQNPRHKITKRGQNVTFRCDPISEHNRLYWYRQTLGQGPEFLTYFQNEAQLEKSRLLSDRFSAERPKGSFSTLEIQRTEQGDSAMYLCASSRTGSGNTIYFGEGSWLTVV.

CDR3 nucleotide sequence: TGTGCCAGCGGCGCTAGCGGGAGGGCTATGGAGACCCAGTACTTC. Translating it yields CASGASGRAMETQYF. The J gene is TRBJ2-5, the V gene TRBV6-5, with 12 bases fitting TRBD2. The germline CDR1 and CDR2 sequences are MNHEY and SVGAGI. J was trimmed by 5 bases and V by 8 bases; bases with no gene match: 9. The CDR3 totals 15 residues.

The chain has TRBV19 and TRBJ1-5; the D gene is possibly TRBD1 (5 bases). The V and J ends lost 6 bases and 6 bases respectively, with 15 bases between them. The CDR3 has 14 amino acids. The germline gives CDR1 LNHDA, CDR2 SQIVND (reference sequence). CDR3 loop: CASRAGGEAQPQHF. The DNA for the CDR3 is TGTGCCAGTAGAGCCGGGGGGGAGGCTCAGCCCCAGCATTTT. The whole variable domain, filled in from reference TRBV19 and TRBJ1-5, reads DGGITQSPKYLFRKEGQNVTLSCEQNLNHDAMYWYRQDPGQGLRLIYYSQIVNDFQKGDIAEGYSVSREKKESFPLTVTSAQKNPTAFYLCASRAGGEAQPQHFGDGTRLSIL.

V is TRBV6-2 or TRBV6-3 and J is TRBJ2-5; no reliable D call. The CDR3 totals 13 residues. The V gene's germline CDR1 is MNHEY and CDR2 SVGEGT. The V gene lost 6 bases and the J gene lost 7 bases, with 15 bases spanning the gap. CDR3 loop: CASSPGVLVTQYF. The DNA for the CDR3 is TGTGCCAGCAGCCCGGGTGTTTTGGTGACCCAGTACTTC.

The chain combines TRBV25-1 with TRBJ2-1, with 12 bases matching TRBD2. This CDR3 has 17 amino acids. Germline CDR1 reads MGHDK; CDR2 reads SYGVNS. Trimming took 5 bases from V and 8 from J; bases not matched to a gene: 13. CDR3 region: CASSTLSSGRASDEQFF. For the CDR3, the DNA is TGTGCCAGCAGTACACTATCTAGCGGGAGGGCCTCGGATGAGCAGTTCTTC.

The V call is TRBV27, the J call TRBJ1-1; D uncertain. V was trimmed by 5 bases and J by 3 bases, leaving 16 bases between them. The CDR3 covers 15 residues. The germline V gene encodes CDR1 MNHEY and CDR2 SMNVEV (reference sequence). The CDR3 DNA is TGTGCCAGCAGTACGCACGAGCTAGCCCACACTGAAGCTTTCTTT. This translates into CASSTHELAHTEAFF.

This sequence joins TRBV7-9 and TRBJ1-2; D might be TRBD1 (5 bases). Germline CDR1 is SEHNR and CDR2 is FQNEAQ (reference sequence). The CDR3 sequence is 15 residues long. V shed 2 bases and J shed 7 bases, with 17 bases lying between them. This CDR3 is CASSLRPPQGGGYTF. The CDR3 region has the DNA TGTGCCAGCAGCTTACGTCCTCCTCAGGGTGGTGGCTACACCTTC.

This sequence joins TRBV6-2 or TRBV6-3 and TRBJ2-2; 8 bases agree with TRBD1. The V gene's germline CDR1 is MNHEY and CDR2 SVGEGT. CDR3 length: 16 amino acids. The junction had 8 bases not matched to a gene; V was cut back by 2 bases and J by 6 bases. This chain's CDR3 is CASSYVPQGAAGELFF. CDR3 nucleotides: TGTGCCAGCAGTTACGTACCTCAGGGGGCCGCCGGGGAGCTGTTTTTT.

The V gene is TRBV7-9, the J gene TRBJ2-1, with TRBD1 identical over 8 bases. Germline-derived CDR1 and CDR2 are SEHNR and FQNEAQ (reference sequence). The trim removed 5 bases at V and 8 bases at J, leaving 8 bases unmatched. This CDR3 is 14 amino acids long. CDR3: CASSIGQGWHEQFF. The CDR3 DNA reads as TGTGCCAGCAGCATCGGACAGGGATGGCATGAGCAGTTCTTC.

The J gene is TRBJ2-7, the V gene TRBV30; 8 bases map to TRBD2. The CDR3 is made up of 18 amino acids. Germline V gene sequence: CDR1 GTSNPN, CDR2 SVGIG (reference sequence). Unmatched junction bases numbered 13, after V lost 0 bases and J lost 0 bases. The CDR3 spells CAWSVPSKGGRHSYEQYF. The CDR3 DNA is TGTGCCTGGAGTGTTCCATCAAAAGGCGGGAGGCACTCCTACGAGCAGTACTTC. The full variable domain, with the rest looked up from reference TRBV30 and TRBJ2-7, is SQTIHQWPATLVQPVGSPLSLECTVEGTSNPNLYWYRQAAGRGLQLLFYSVGIGQISSEVPQNLSASRPQDRQFILSSKKLLLSDSGFYLCAWSVPSKGGRHSYEQYFGPGTRLTVT.

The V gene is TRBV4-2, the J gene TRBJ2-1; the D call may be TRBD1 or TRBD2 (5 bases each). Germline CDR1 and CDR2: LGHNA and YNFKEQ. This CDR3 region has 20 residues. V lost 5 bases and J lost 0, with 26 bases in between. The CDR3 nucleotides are TGTGCCAGCAGCTTTGAGGGGCTAGCTAGGTTCGGTAGCTCCTACAATGAGCAGTTCTTC. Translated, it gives CASSFEGLARFGSSYNEQFF.

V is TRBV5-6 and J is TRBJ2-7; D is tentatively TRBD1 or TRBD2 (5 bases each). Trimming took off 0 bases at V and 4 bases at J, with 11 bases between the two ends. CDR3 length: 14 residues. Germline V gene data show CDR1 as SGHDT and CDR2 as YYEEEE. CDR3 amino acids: CASSLVGASYEQYF. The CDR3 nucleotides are TGTGCCAGCAGCTTGGTCGGGGCGAGTTACGAGCAGTACTTC.

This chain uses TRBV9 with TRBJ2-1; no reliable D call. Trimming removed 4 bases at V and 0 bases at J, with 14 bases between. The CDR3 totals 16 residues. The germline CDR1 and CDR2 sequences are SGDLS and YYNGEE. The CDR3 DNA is TGTGCCAGCAGCTCAAGTCGGGTAGTCTCCTACAATGAGCAGTTCTTC. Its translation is CASSSSRVVSYNEQFF.

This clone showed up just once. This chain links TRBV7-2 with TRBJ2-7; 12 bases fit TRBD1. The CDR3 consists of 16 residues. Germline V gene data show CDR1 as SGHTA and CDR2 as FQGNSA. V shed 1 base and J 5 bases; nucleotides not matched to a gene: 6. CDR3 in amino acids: CASSLGEGQGAHEQYF. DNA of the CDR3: TGTGCCAGCAGCTTAGGGGAGGGACAGGGGGCACACGAGCAGTACTTC.